What follows is one T cell receptor beta chain and its context. What it binds is not known. Given a much more abundant clone one base away, this may be a read error. As the template, RNA transcripts were used to amplify TCR beta CDR3 regions. The first-round RT-PCR employed HTBI primers together with the Qiagen OneStep RT-PCR kit. A multiplex PCR was then performed as the second round. MiXCR, applied by TCRdb to the multiplex PCR reads, yields one record per CDR3 protein. The repertoire has around 590,000 distinct CDR3 sequences, under 45% of them found once; the top ten carry around 4.6%. This specimen belongs to a study of Graves' ophthalmopathy and Graves' hyperthyroidism. For the study at large: The stable label applied to hyperthyroidism with no ophthalmopathy within 18 months of follow-up.

Trimming removed 6 bases at V and 6 bases at J, with 20 bases between. The CDR3 covers 15 residues. The V gene's germline CDR1 is MDHEN and CDR2 SYDVKM. Study outcomes and limitations: A roughly 81% specificity and approximately 88% sensitivity were achieved by a 13-signature model that separated ophthalmopathy from stable hyperthyroidism.

Aged 18 to 65, hyperthyroidism patients had new diagnoses of under 2 months' duration. This receptor was taken from an adult man with Graves' hyperthyroidism. The sequenced sample consisted of peripheral blood or thyroid tissue (not recorded which). The chain carries TRBV28 and TRBJ1-1; D is unclear. CDR3 coding DNA: TGTGCCAGCAGAACCTCCGCCCTGACCGGCGCTGAAGCTTTCTTT. Translation gives CASRTSALTGAEAFF.